This T cell receptor (beta chain) was profiled in a study of T cells in localized non-small cell lung cancer (dated by TCRdb to 2019 to 2021). With regard to the full study: T cell repertoires of hundreds of early-stage NSCLC patients were analyzed, with tumors being compared against uninvolved tumor-adjacent lungs. A mean age of around 66 years was recorded for the NSCLC patients, of whom 120 to 150 were male and around 100 were female. The cohort comprised under 250 treatment-naïve NSCLC patients with resected, localized lung tumors.

TCR beta CDR3 regions were sequenced from DNA using the immunoSEQ Assay. On the study's bioinformatics: T cell density was computed as TCR beta template counts normalized to usable DNA estimated by amplifying housekeeping genes. The preseqR package was used to estimate richness by extrapolating to 400,000 templates for PBMC samples and to 120,000 templates for tissue samples. Clonality was taken to be one minus Pielou's evenness. Differential abundance testing on productive amino-acid clonotypes, with a minimum total count of 5 and an alpha of 0.1, was used to identify tissue-enriched TCRs. The Jaccard Index and the Morisita Overlap Index were used to quantify repertoire overlap between compartments. TCR beta CDR3s were clustered by GLIPH together with public tetramer-defined viral CDR3s, and at least three viral sequences plus V-gene enrichment were required for viral motifs. The clones in this table, taken by TCRdb from immuneACCESS, are in-frame only. Not every clone is retained; where verified, under half of the shortfall comes from an unresolved V gene, and the cause of the rest is unknown. Clone size and the V and J calls come from that table; the DNA yielded D and trimming. Present in this sample are about 15,000 clones, roughly 85% of which were seen just once. The top ten constitute approximately 24% of the sample.

V lost 3 bases and J lost 1 base; the stretch between them is 8 bases long. Including the terminal cysteine and phenylalanine, the CDR3 comprises 13 residues. Only the CDR3 region is kept as DNA, spanning 39 bases read in frame from base 1. From the germline V gene, CDR1 is SGHTS and CDR2 is YDEGEE. At diagnosis, peripheral blood, uninvolved tumor-adjacent lung and tumor were collected and were preserved as a mix of fresh-frozen and FFPE material. For TCR repertoire profiling, blood samples were analyzed as peripheral blood mononuclear cells. Results and caveats for the whole study, not just this receptor: Multi-region tumor sequencing was not performed, so intratumor heterogeneity could not be excluded. Higher T cell density in blood was associated with longer overall survival, whereas higher clonality in adjacent lung was associated with shorter survival. A median of roughly 60 of the top 100 tumor clones were detected in paired uninvolved adjacent lung, and 28 of these tumor clones were also found among the top 100 clones of the paired uninvolved adjacent lung. Because the study design was exploratory, TCR variables were selected using unadjusted p-values without false-discovery rate correction. Uninvolved tumor-adjacent lung showed the highest T cell clonality, higher than tumor, which suggests more focused antigenic responses in the adjacent lung.

Details on this clone: Its antigen is not yet known. Base qualities are not provided; no much larger clone lies one nucleotide away.

This material consisted of peripheral blood, taken before any cancer treatment. Rearrangement joined TRBV5-8 to TRBJ2-7; D gene: possibly TRBD1, on 5 matching bases. The source of this sequence is a female donor at least 60 years old with stage I squamous cell lung carcinoma. The CDR3 corresponds to CASSYRSSYEQYF. Read as DNA, the sequence is TGTGCCAGCAGCTACAGGAGTTCCTACGAGCAGTACTTC.